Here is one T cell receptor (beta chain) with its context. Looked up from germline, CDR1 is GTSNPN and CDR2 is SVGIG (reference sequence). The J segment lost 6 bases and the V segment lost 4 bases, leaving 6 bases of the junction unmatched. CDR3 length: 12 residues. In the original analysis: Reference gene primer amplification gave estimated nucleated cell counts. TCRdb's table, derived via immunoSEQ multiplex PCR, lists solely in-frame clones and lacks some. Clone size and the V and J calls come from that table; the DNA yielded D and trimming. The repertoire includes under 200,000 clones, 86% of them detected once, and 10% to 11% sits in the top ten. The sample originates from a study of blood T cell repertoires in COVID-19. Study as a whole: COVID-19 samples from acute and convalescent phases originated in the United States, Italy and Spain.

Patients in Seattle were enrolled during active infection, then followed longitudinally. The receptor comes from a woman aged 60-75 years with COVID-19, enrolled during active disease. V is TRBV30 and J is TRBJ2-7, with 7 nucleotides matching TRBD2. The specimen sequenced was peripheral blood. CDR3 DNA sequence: TGTGCCTGGACAGGCGGGAGTGGCGAGCAGTACTTC. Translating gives CAWTGGSGEQYF.